These T cell receptor beta chains were read from a single sample in a study of blood T cell repertoires in COVID-19. Some clones are missing from TCRdb's copy, which holds only in-frame ones; the method was immunoSEQ multiplex PCR. The top ten hold about 6.6% of the sample, which has approximately 220,000 clones, 84% seen once. What was sequenced was PBMCs or T cells enriched from blood (not recorded which). These receptors were obtained from a woman in her thirties or forties who had recovered from COVID-19. CDR3s include the opening cysteine and the closing phenylalanine or tryptophan. D genes are given only for firm matches. Only part of the rows carry a size: once, few, many, or a class if the clone is expanded.

clone size,J gene,V gene,D gene,CDR3 protein,CDR3 DNA
-,TRBJ2-3,TRBV24-1,-,CATSDYTYTQYF,TGTGCCACCAGTGATTATACATATACGCAGTATTTT
-,TRBJ1-3,TRBV29-1,-,CSVALSGNTIYF,TGCAGCGTTGCCCTCTCTGGAAACACCATATATTTT
-,TRBJ2-5,TRBV7-9,TRBD1,CASSPIAGGQETQYF,TGTGCCAGCAGCCCAATCGCAGGGGGCCAAGAGACCCAGTACTTC
few,TRBJ2-4,TRBV2,-,CASGRGLAENIQYF,TGTGCCAGCGGCCGGGGGCTAGCGGAGAACATTCAGTACTTC
-,TRBJ1-5,TRBV7-8,TRBD1,CASSSDRGNQPQHF,TGTGCCAGCAGCTCGGACAGGGGAAATCAGCCCCAGCATTTT
-,TRBJ2-3,TRBV7-2,-,CASSFYEGTDTQYF,TGTGCCAGCAGCTTCTACGAGGGCACAGATACGCAGTATTTT
-,TRBJ1-1,TRBV6-2/TRBV6-3,TRBD1,CASSYDRGVTEAFF,TGTGCCAGCAGTTACGACAGGGGAGTCACTGAAGCTTTCTTT
-,TRBJ2-2,TRBV4-2,TRBD2,CASSQVGGRAFTGELFF,TGTGCCAGCAGCCAAGTGGGCGGGAGGGCCTTCACCGGGGAGCTGTTTTTT
-,TRBJ1-4,TRBV2,-,CASSEAGLGGELFF,TGTGCCAGCAGTGAAGCGGGTCTCGGGGGGGAACTGTTTTTT
-,TRBJ2-7,TRBV2,-,CASSEVDMTYEQYF,TGTGCCAGCAGTGAGGTCGACATGACCTACGAGCAGTACTTC
-,TRBJ2-1,TRBV5-1,TRBD1,CASSFTGDRFNEQFF,TGCGCCAGCAGCTTTACAGGGGACAGGTTCAATGAGCAGTTCTTC
few,TRBJ1-2,TRBV19,-,CASSKPGVNYGYTF,TGTGCCAGTAGCAAGCCGGGGGTTAACTATGGCTACACCTTC
-,TRBJ2-1,TRBV18,-,CASSRTGATYNEQFF,TGTGCCAGCTCACGCACTGGAGCGACCTACAATGAGCAGTTCTTC
-,TRBJ2-1,TRBV7-9,TRBD2,CASSLGTSGRAHTMEQFF,TGTGCCAGCAGCTTGGGGACTAGCGGGAGGGCTCATACAATGGAGCAGTTCTTC
few,TRBJ2-2,TRBV7-9,-,CASSFRGEAGELFF,TGTGCCAGCAGCTTTCGGGGAGAGGCCGGGGAGCTGTTTTTT
-,TRBJ1-2,TRBV7-2,-,CASSRPSSVYYGYTF,TGTGCCAGCAGCCGCCCCTCCAGCGTTTACTATGGCTACACCTTC
once,TRBJ2-3,TRBV11-3,TRBD2,CASSLGLAGGFGTDTQYF,TGTGCCAGCAGCCTGGGACTAGCGGGAGGTTTTGGGACAGATACGCAGTATTTT
-,TRBJ2-3,TRBV7-2,TRBD2,CASNTAGGSGTDTQYF,TGTGCCAGCAACACCGCTGGCGGGAGCGGCACAGATACGCAGTATTTT
-,TRBJ1-2,TRBV12-1,-,CASSANPRGPNGYTF,TGTGCCAGCAGCGCCAACCCCAGGGGGCCGAATGGCTACACCTTC
-,TRBJ2-7,TRBV10-3,TRBD2,CAISDGGGSSYEQYF,TGTGCCATCAGTGACGGCGGGGGAAGCTCCTACGAGCAGTACTTC
-,TRBJ1-5,TRBV19,TRBD1,CASSIDATGGYSNQPQHF,TGTGCCAGTAGTATAGACGCTACAGGGGGTTATAGCAATCAGCCCCAGCATTTT
-,TRBJ2-2,TRBV4-1,TRBD2,CASSQRLASYIWELFF,TGCGCCAGCAGCCAACGACTAGCGTCGTATATTTGGGAGCTGTTTTTT
few,TRBJ2-1,TRBV11-3,-,CASSRGENPRNEQFF,TGTGCCAGCAGCCGGGGTGAGAACCCGAGGAATGAGCAGTTCTTC
once,TRBJ1-3,TRBV7-9,-,CASSYWESYSGNTIYF,TGTGCCAGCAGCTATTGGGAGTCTTACTCTGGAAACACCATATATTTT
-,TRBJ2-1,TRBV19,-,CASRAPDNEQFF,TGTGCCAGTAGGGCACCCGACAATGAGCAGTTCTTC
few,TRBJ1-2,TRBV19,-,CASSIGFGTRANYGYTF,TGTGCCAGTAGTATCGGGTTTGGGACACGTGCTAACTATGGCTACACCTTC
few,TRBJ2-3,TRBV19,TRBD2,CASSIPTAGASSTQYF,TGTGCCAGTAGTATACCCACAGCGGGAGCCTCGAGTACGCAGTATTTT
-,TRBJ2-5,TRBV10-3,TRBD2,CAIGLADEQETQYF,TGTGCCATTGGACTAGCGGATGAGCAAGAGACCCAGTACTTC
-,TRBJ1-2,TRBV7-9,-,CASSSSGTPFYGYTF,TGTGCCAGCAGCTCATCCGGGACACCGTTCTATGGCTACACCTTC
-,TRBJ2-2,TRBV14,TRBD2,CASSPLGLAGPRGTGELFF,TGTGCCAGCAGCCCTCTGGGACTAGCGGGGCCCCGAGGCACCGGGGAGCTGTTTTTT
-,TRBJ1-3,TRBV27,-,CASRRSRYSGNTIYF,TGTGCCAGCAGACGCAGCAGGTACTCTGGAAACACCATATATTTT
-,TRBJ2-4,TRBV4-1,TRBD2,CASSREGGGSGNIQYF,TGCGCCAGCAGCCGGGAGGGTGGCGGTAGCGGAAACATTCAGTACTTC
-,TRBJ2-1,TRBV27,-,CASALSGGWNEQFF,TGTGCCAGCGCCCTTTCGGGGGGCTGGAATGAGCAGTTCTTC